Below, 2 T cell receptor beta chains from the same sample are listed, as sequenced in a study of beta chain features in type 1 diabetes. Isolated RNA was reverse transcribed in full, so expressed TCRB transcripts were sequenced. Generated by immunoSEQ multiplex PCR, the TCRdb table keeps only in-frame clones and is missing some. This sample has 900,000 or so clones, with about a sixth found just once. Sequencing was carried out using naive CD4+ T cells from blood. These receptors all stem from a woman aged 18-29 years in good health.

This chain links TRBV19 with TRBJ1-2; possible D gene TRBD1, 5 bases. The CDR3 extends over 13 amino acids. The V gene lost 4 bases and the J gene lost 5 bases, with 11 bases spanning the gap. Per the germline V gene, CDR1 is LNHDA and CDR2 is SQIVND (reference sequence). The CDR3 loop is CASSTTGTYGYTF. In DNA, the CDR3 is TGTGCCAGTAGTACTACCGGGACGTATGGCTACACCTTC.

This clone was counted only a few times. CDR3 nucleotides: TGTGCCAGCAGCCAAGTACCGACTCGGATAACTTTCTTT. It codes for CASSQVPTRITFF. This rearrangement joins TRBV14 to TRBJ1-1; D not resolved. The CDR3 has 13 residues. The V and J ends lost 1 base and 12 bases respectively, with 15 bases between them. The germline CDR1 and CDR2 sequences are SGHDN and FVKESK. The full variable domain, completed using reference TRBV14 and TRBJ1-1, is EAGVTQFPSHSVIEKGQTVTLRCDPISGHDNLYWYRRVMGKEIKFLLHFVKESKQDESGMPNNRFLAERTGGTYSTLKVQPAELEDSGVYFCASSQVPTRITFFGQGTRLTVV.